This T cell receptor beta chain emerged from a study of identifying expanded T cells in peripheral blood. Repertoires were generated with immunoSEQ multiplex PCR, while TCRdb's copy carries only in-frame clones and drops some. The repertoire holds 100,000 to 150,000 clones, 65% to 90% seen once, with 8.4% in the top ten. On this clone itself: Antigen unknown.

Findings and caveats of the study: About 1.3 clones differed between technical replicates, versus about 15 and 19 over time.

This CDR3 contains 13 residues. Germline V lookup: CDR1 MNHEY, CDR2 SMNVEV (reference sequence). Trimming shortened V by 2 bases and J by 5 bases, and 9 bases separated the two germline ends. Healthy donors had no documented immune events, such as infections, while sampled. The sequence came from a person aged 18-70 years in good health. This chain uses TRBV27 with TRBJ2-5; D call uncertain. The sample comprised blood. The CDR3 is CASSLGFPETQYF. DNA of the CDR3: TGTGCCAGCAGTTTAGGGTTTCCGGAGACCCAGTACTTC.